These 29 T cell receptor beta chains were all obtained from the same sample, sequenced in a study of cytomegalovirus exposure and HLA in healthy donors. Use of 60 Vbeta and 13 Jbeta primers characterized the PCR. Sequenced by immunoSEQ multiplex PCR; TCRdb stores in-frame clones only, minus some. The sample includes tens of thousands of clones, roughly four fifths seen only once; the top ten take about a fifth. The sequenced material came from PBMCs. Receptor source: a woman in her twenties or thirties in good health and CMV-seropositive.

The chain recombines TRBV7-3 with TRBJ2-1, with D possibly matching TRBD2 (6 bases). Trimming removed 5 bases at V and 6 bases at J, with 11 bases between. The length of the CDR3 is 13 residues. In germline, CDR1 is SGHTA, CDR2 FQGTGA. The CDR3 protein is CASSAGPGNEQFF. Here the CDR3 DNA reads TGTGCCAGCAGCGCGGGACCAGGCAATGAGCAGTTCTTC.

V usage is TRBV4-1 and J usage is TRBJ2-6; 12 positions agree with TRBD1. The CDR3 covers 17 residues. Germline lookup yields CDR1 MGHRA and CDR2 YSYEKL. With 5 bases clipped from V and 2 bases from J, the junction kept 4 bases outside the gene matches. The DNA of the CDR3 is TGCGCCAGCAGCGATGGGACAGGGGGCGCTGGGGCCAACGTCCTGACTTTC. It specifies CASSDGTGGAGANVLTF.

This clone was found a few times. The chain carries TRBV5-1 and TRBJ2-3; TRBD2 matches 7 bases. J gave up 1 base and V 2 bases, and 7 bases lay outside the gene matches. Germline CDR1 reads SGHRS; CDR2 reads YFSETQ. CDR3 length: 16 amino acids. This chain's CDR3 is CASSFGKREGTDTQYF. CDR3 coding DNA: TGCGCCAGCAGCTTCGGTAAGCGGGAAGGCACAGATACGCAGTATTTT.

The rearrangement uses TRBV27 and TRBJ1-4; D is possibly TRBD1 (6 bases). Germline V lookup: CDR1 MNHEY, CDR2 SMNVEV (reference sequence). Trimming cost V 4 bases and J 9 bases, with 15 bases left between them. This CDR3 has 14 amino acids. The CDR3 loop is CASSSLRGGKKLFF. CDR3 sequence (DNA): TGTGCCAGCAGTTCCCTCAGGGGAGGGAAAAAACTGTTTTTT. Filled out from reference TRBV27 and TRBJ1-4, the complete variable domain reads EAQVTQNPRYLITVTGKKLTVTCSQNMNHEYMSWYRQDPGLGLRQIYYSMNVEVTDKGDVPEGYKVSRKEKRNFPLILESPSPNQTSLYFCASSSLRGGKKLFFGSGTQLSVL.

V gene TRBV6-6 combines with J gene TRBJ1-2; no definite D call. Trimming cost V 6 bases and J 7 bases, with 12 bases left between them. The CDR3 is 12 amino acids. CDR1 is MNHNY, CDR2 SVGAGI, per germline (reference sequence). The CDR3 bases are TGTGCCAGCAGACCCCACCGGGGTGGCTACACCTTC. It specifies CASRPHRGGYTF.

The gene calls are TRBV7-9 and TRBJ2-1, with 15 bases matching TRBD2. This CDR3 spans 16 amino acids. The trim removed 6 bases at V and 7 bases at J, leaving 7 bases unmatched. Germline V gene sequence: CDR1 SEHNR, CDR2 FQNEAQ (reference sequence). The chain's CDR3 is CASRSDGLAGGNEQFF. CDR3 bases: TGTGCCAGCAGATCAGACGGACTAGCGGGAGGGAATGAGCAGTTCTTC.

This clone was counted a few times. The genes are TRBV4-1 and TRBJ2-1; TRBD2 aligns across 8 bases. Germline CDR1 reads MGHRA; CDR2 reads YSYEKL. V was clipped by 0 bases and J by 4 bases; unmatched bases: 2. The CDR3 runs to 15 residues. CDR3: CASSQELADYNEQFF. CDR3 DNA sequence: TGCGCCAGCAGCCAAGAACTAGCGGATTACAATGAGCAGTTCTTC.

The rearrangement joins TRBV19 to TRBJ2-2, with D perhaps matching TRBD2 (6 bases). CDR3 length equals 13 residues. Trimming left V 7 bases short and J 7 bases short, with 13 bases between. CDR1 is LNHDA and CDR2 is SQIVND in the germline V gene (reference sequence). In nucleotides, the CDR3 is TGTGCCAGTAATGATAGCGGTGGCGGGGAGCTGTTTTTT. Protein sequence: CASNDSGGGELFF.

The gene calls are TRBV20-1 and TRBJ2-7, with D possibly being TRBD1 (5 bases). Looked up from germline, CDR1 is DFQATT and CDR2 is SNEGSKA (reference sequence). Trimming removed 2 bases at V and 7 bases at J, with 9 bases between. The CDR3 length is 11 residues. CDR3 in DNA: TGCAGTGCTAGATGGGGCCGGGAGCAGTACTTC. Its protein is CSARWGREQYF.

The CDR3 loop is CASSSDTSGRGNEQFF. CDR3 in DNA: TGTGCCAGCAGCTCAGATACTAGCGGGAGAGGGAATGAGCAGTTCTTC. This chain joins TRBV5-4 and TRBJ2-1, with TRBD2 matching 11 bases. The CDR3 runs to 16 residues. J lost 7 bases, V lost 3 bases, and 9 bases had no gene match. CDR1 and CDR2 from the germline V gene are SGHNT and YYREEE (reference sequence).

Written as DNA, the CDR3 is TGTGCCAGTAGTCCCCCCACTAGTCGAGAGACCCAGTACTTC. Its protein product is CASSPPTSRETQYF. The rearrangement links TRBV19 to TRBJ2-5, with D possibly TRBD2 on 5 matching bases. The V end lost 5 bases, the J end lost 4 bases, and 14 bases lay between the germline ends. The CDR3 loop spans 14 amino acids. Germline V gene sequence: CDR1 LNHDA, CDR2 SQIVND (reference sequence).

This sequence joins TRBV4-1 and TRBJ2-3; the D gene is possibly TRBD2 (5 bases). Germline V gene lookup returns CDR1 MGHRA and CDR2 YSYEKL. The V end was cut by 1 base, the J end by 2 bases, with 13 bases between. This CDR3 is 16 amino acids long. CDR3: CASSQGDTRSTDTQYF. The CDR3, as DNA: TGCGCCAGCAGCCAAGGGGATACTAGGTCCACAGATACGCAGTATTTT.

The chain links TRBV18 to TRBJ1-1; the D is unclear. From germline, CDR1 is KGHSH and CDR2 LQKENI. The CDR3 is made up of 14 amino acids. Trimming shortened V by 2 bases and J by 1 base, and 8 bases separated the two germline ends. The CDR3 loop reads CASSPREGNTEAFF. CDR3 DNA: TGTGCCAGCTCACCAAGGGAGGGGAACACTGAAGCTTTCTTT.

This clone has a single count. This sequence joins TRBV4-1 and TRBJ2-5; the match to TRBD2 covers 10 bases. Per germline, CDR1 MGHRA and CDR2 YSYEKL. The V segment lost 2 bases and the J segment 5 bases; nucleotides outside the gene matches: 11. This CDR3 is 17 amino acids long. The CDR3 sequence: CASSQPRGLALRETQYF. CDR3 DNA: TGCGCCAGCAGCCAACCACGGGGACTAGCGCTACGGGAGACCCAGTACTTC.

The sample holds one count of this clone. The chain couples TRBV5-6 to TRBJ1-3; possibly TRBD1 for D (5 bases). The germline V gene has CDR1 SGHDT and CDR2 YYEEEE. This CDR3 is built from 15 residues. Trimming left V 2 bases short and J 4 bases short, with 13 bases between. The CDR3 here is CASSFAGRRGNTIYF. Written as DNA, the CDR3 is TGTGCCAGCAGCTTCGCGGGGCGTCGGGGAAACACCATATATTTT.

CDR3 loop: CASSLGGGTYEQYF. The CDR3, as DNA: TGCGCCAGCAGCTTGGGTGGCGGTACCTACGAGCAGTACTTC. This chain joins TRBV5-1 and TRBJ2-7, with D unresolved. Trimming left V 0 bases short and J 2 bases short, with 9 bases between. The CDR3 is made up of 14 amino acids. CDR1 SGHRS and CDR2 YFSETQ come from the germline V gene.

The rearrangement joins TRBV29-1 to TRBJ2-3; 8 bases are a match to TRBD1. This CDR3 has 17 residues. V was pared by 3 bases and J by 3 bases, with 14 bases of the junction left unmatched. CDR1 and CDR2 (germline): SQVTM, ANQGSEA. CDR3 protein: CSVDSGGTLRLTDTQYF. CDR3 DNA sequence: TGCAGCGTTGATTCAGGGGGCACACTAAGGTTAACAGATACGCAGTATTTT.

This CDR3 reads CASSLRELDTQYF. Here the CDR3 DNA reads TGTGCCAGCAGCTTGCGGGAGTTAGATACGCAGTATTTT. This sequence joins TRBV5-6 and TRBJ2-3, with a tentative D call TRBD2 (6 bases). V dropped 1 base and J dropped 5 bases, with 8 bases sitting between them. CDR3 length equals 13 residues. From germline, CDR1 is SGHDT and CDR2 YYEEEE.

The chain couples TRBV13 to TRBJ2-3, with D possibly being TRBD2 (5 bases). Germline assignment: CDR1 PRHDT and CDR2 FYEKMQ (reference sequence). This CDR3 has 12 residues. The ends were cut back, 4 bases at V and 8 bases at J, with 10 bases in the middle. CDR3 sequence (DNA): TGTGCCAGCAGCTCTCGACGGGGTACGCAGTATTTT. It is translated as CASSSRRGTQYF.

V and J are TRBV2 and TRBJ2-5; 8 bases map to TRBD2. Germline-derived CDR1 and CDR2 are SNHLY and FYNNEI. The V and J ends lost 3 bases and 4 bases, in that order; junction bases with no gene match: 10. This CDR3 spans 16 amino acids. CDR3 in amino acids: CASSDRKGLVSETQYF. The CDR3 DNA reads TGTGCCAGCAGTGACCGTAAGGGACTAGTTTCAGAGACCCAGTACTTC.

The chain combines TRBV5-6 with TRBJ2-1; 12 nucleotides agree with TRBD1. Germline V gives CDR1 SGHDT, CDR2 YYEEEE. Trimming took 1 base from V and 7 from J; bases not matched to a gene: 6. This CDR3 region has 16 residues. For the CDR3, the DNA is TGTGCCAGCAGCTTGATGGGACAGGGGGCTGAAAATGAGCAGTTCTTC. It codes for CASSLMGQGAENEQFF.

The genes are TRBV2 and TRBJ2-3; a weak D match, TRBD1 (5 bases). This CDR3 comprises 13 residues. Germline CDR1 is SNHLY and CDR2 is FYNNEI. Between the trimmed V and J ends, which lost 5 bases and 14 bases, there was a span of 20 bases. This CDR3 reads CASSTRVAQFPYF. DNA of the CDR3: TGTGCCAGCAGTACCAGGGTAGCCCAGTTCCCGTATTTT. Combining the CDR3 with reference TRBV2 and TRBJ2-3 gives the whole variable domain EPEVTQTPSHQVTQMGQEVILRCVPISNHLYFYWYRQILGQKVEFLVSFYNNEISEKSEIFDDQFSVERPDGSNFTLKIRSTKLEDSAMYFCASSTRVAQFPYFGPGTRLTVL.

Here the CDR3 DNA reads TGTGCCAGCAGTGATAGGCAGGGGGTAGGCTACACCTTC. Residues: CASSDRQGVGYTF. This chain joins TRBV25-1 and TRBJ1-2; 7 positions agree with TRBD1. Germline-derived CDR1 and CDR2 are MGHDK and SYGVNS. This CDR3 region has 13 residues. V shed 3 bases, J shed 8 bases, and the junction held 6 bases outside the gene matches.

This clone occurred a few times. This chain links TRBV6-5 with TRBJ2-1; TRBD2 agrees at 11 bases. With V trimmed by 8 bases and J by 3 bases, 3 bases remained unmatched. The CDR3 runs to 14 residues. CDR1 and CDR2 from the germline V gene are MNHEY and SVGAGI. Here the CDR3 DNA reads TGTGCCAGCGGGACTAGCGGATACTACAATGAGCAGTTCTTC. Protein product: CASGTSGYYNEQFF.

This chain joins TRBV5-1 and TRBJ2-5, with 10 positions matching TRBD1. J was trimmed by 0 bases and V by 4 bases; bases with no gene match: 9. CDR1 is SGHRS and CDR2 is YFSETQ in the germline V gene. The CDR3 totals 17 residues. CDR3 region: CASSVGQGLGYQETQYF. CDR3 nucleotides: TGCGCCAGCAGCGTGGGACAGGGGCTGGGGTACCAAGAGACCCAGTACTTC.

This clone was picked up a small number of times. Written as DNA, the CDR3 is TGTGCCAGCAGTTCCTCGGGGATCACCATATATTTT. Residues: CASSSSGITIYF. This chain uses TRBV28 with TRBJ1-3; D uncertain. The ends were cut back, 4 bases at V and 9 bases at J, with 10 bases in the middle. The CDR3 sequence is 12 residues long. Germline lookup yields CDR1 MDHEN and CDR2 SYDVKM.

This clone was detected only a few times. This chain joins TRBV30 and TRBJ1-1, with D possibly being TRBD1 (5 bases). Germline CDR1 is GTSNPN and CDR2 is SVGIG (reference sequence). The ends were cut back, 3 bases at V and 0 bases at J, with 17 bases in the middle. The length of the CDR3 is 16 residues. As DNA, the CDR3 is TGTGCCTGGAGATGGGGATCAACAGGACTGAACACTGAAGCTTTCTTT. Its protein product is CAWRWGSTGLNTEAFF.

The rearrangement links TRBV2 to TRBJ2-5; TRBD2 matches at 8 bases. V lost 7 bases and J lost 4; bases outside the gene matches: 11. This CDR3 has 15 amino acids. Germline CDR1 reads SNHLY; CDR2 reads FYNNEI. The CDR3 nucleotides read TGTGCCAGCACCCCTGAGCGGGAGCAGGTAGAGACCCAGTACTTC. Translation gives CASTPEREQVETQYF.

The chain joins TRBV7-9 to TRBJ2-1, with a tentative D call TRBD2 (5 bases). Trimming stripped 5 bases from V and 8 bases from J, with 19 bases between. This CDR3 spans 15 amino acids. The V gene's germline CDR1 is SEHNR and CDR2 FQNEAQ (reference sequence). The CDR3 is CASSPPGKTRDEQFF. CDR3 nucleotide sequence: TGTGCCAGCAGCCCGCCCGGGAAAACCCGGGATGAGCAGTTCTTC. Full variable domain (outside the CDR3, taken from reference TRBV7-9 and TRBJ2-1): DTGVSQNPRHKITKRGQNVTFRCDPISEHNRLYWYRQTLGQGPEFLTYFQNEAQLEKSRLLSDRFSAERPKGSFSTLEIQRTEQGDSAMYLCASSPPGKTRDEQFFGPGTRLTVL.